This record looks at one T cell receptor beta chain sequence and its context. This CDR3 has 12 residues. V gave up 4 bases and J gave up 12 bases, with 15 bases separating them. The V gene's germline CDR1 is MNHEY and CDR2 SVGAGI. This sample is drawn from a study of T cells after posttransplantation cyclophosphamide. Using immunoSEQ multiplex PCR, the repertoire was profiled, and TCRdb retains in-frame clones only, with some absent. Of tens of thousands of clones in the sample, about 82% are singletons; the top ten hold about 2.7%. The clonotype originates from a man aged 30-40 years with a blood cancer, CMV-positive, and with a related stem cell donor. The sequencing input was PBMCs. The chain links TRBV6-5 to TRBJ1-2, with no clear D. The CDR3 loop is CASSWAMASHTF. CDR3 in DNA: TGTGCCAGCAGTTGGGCTATGGCTAGCCACACCTTC.